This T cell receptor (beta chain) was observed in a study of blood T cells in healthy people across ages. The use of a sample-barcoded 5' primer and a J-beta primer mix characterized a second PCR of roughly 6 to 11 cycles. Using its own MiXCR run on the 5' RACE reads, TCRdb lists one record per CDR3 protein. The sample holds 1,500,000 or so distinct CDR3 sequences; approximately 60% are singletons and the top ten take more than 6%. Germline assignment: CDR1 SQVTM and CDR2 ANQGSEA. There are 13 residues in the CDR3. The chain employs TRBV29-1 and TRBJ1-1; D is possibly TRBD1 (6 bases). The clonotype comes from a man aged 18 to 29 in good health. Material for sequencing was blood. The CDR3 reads CRAGGTLNDEAFF. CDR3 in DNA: TGCAGGGCGGGCGGGACACTGAATGATGAAGCTTTCTTT.